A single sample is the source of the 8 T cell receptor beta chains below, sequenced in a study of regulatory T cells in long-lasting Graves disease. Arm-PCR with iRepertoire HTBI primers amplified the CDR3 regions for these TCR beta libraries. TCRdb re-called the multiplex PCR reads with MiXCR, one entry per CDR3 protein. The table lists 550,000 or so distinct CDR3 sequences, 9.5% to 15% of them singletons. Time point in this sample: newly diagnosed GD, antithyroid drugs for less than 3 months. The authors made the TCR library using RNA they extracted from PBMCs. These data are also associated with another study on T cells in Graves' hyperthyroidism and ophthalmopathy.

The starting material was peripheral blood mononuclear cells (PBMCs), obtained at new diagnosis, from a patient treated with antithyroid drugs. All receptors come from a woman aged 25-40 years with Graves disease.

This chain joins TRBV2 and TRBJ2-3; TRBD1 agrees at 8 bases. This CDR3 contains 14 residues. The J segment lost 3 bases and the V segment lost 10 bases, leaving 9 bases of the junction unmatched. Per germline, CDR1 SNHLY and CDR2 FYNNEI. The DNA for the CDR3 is TGTGCCAACGCGGGGCGGGACAGGACAGATACGCAGTATTTT. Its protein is CANAGRDRTDTQYF.

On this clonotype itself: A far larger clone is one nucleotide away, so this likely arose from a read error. This CDR3 is CASSRTSGRLYNEQYF. As DNA, the CDR3 is TGTGCCAGCAGCCGGACTAGCGGGAGACTTTACAATGAGCAGTACTTC. This sequence joins TRBV28 and TRBJ2-7; 13 bases align to TRBD2. Germline V CDR1 and CDR2: MDHEN, SYDVKM. Unmatched junction bases numbered 12, after V lost 6 bases and J lost 7 bases. The CDR3 consists of 16 residues. Full variable domain (outside the CDR3, taken from reference TRBV28 and TRBJ2-7): DVKVTQSSRYLVKRTGEKVFLECVQDMDHENMFWYRQDPGLGLRLIYFSYDVKMKEKGDIPEGYSVSREKKERFSLILESASTNQTSMYLCASSRTSGRLYNEQYFGPGTRLTVT.

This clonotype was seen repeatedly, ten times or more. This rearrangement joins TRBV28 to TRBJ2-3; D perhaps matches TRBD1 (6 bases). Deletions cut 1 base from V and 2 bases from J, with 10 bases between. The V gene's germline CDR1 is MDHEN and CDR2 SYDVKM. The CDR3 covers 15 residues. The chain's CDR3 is CASSLLDRFTDTQYF. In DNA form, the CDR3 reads TGTGCCAGCAGTTTATTGGACAGATTCACAGATACGCAGTATTTT.

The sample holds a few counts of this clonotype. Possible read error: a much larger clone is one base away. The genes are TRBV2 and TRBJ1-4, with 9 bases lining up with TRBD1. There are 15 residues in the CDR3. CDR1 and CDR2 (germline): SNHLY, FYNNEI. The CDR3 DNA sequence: TGTGCCAGCAGACAGGGGGCGGGCACTAATGAAAGACTGTTTTTT. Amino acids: CASRQGAGTNERLFF.

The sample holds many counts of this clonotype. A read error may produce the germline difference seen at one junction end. The CDR3 DNA sequence: TGTGCCAGCCACGACAGGAACACCGGGGAGCTGTTTTTT. This encodes CASHDRNTGELFF. The rearrangement links TRBV4-1 to TRBJ2-2; TRBD1 is a possible D gene (5 bases). There are 13 residues in the CDR3. Per germline, CDR1 MGHRA and CDR2 YSYEKL.

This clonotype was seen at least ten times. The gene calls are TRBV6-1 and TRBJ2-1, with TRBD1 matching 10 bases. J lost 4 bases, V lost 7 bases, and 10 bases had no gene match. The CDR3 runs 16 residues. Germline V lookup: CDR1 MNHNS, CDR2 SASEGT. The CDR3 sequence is CASTEWRTGGYNEQFF. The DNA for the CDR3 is TGTGCCAGCACCGAATGGCGGACAGGGGGTTACAATGAGCAGTTCTTC.

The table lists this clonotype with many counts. In DNA, the CDR3 is TGTGCCAGCAGCTTGTATGCGGGACAGGAGATCCTTGATGGCTACACCTTC. Its translation: CASSLYAGQEILDGYTF. J is TRBJ1-2 and V is TRBV5-5; 8 bases line up with TRBD1. CDR3 size: 17 residues. V lost 1 base to trimming and J lost 6 bases; unmatched junction nucleotides: 14. The germline CDR1 and CDR2 sequences are SGHKS and YYEKEE (reference sequence). The full variable domain, in which reference TRBV5-5 and TRBJ1-2 provide the parts outside the CDR3, is DAGVTQSPTHLIKTRGQQVTLRCSPISGHKSVSWYQQVLGQGPQFIFQYYEKEERGRGNFPDRFSARQFPNYSSELNVNALLLGDSALYLCASSLYAGQEILDGYTFGSGTRLTVV.

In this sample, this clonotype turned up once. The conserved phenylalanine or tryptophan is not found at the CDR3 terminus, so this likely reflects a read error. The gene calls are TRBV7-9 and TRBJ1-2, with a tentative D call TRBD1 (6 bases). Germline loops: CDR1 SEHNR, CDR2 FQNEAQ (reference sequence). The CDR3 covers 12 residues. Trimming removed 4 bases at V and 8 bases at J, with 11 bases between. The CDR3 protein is CASSSQGYGYTL. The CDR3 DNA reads TGTGCCAGCAGCTCACAGGGTTACGGCTACACCCTC.